Listed here are 27 T cell receptor beta chains from one sample, sequenced in a study of T cells after yellow fever vaccination. One entry per CDR3 protein results from TCRdb running MiXCR on the 5' RACE reads. The data hold around 400,000 distinct CDR3 sequences, with around a tenth observed a single time. The source was PBMCs, collected on the day of the first yellow fever vaccination. Receptors originate from a man between 18 and 35 years old who received the YFV17D yellow fever vaccine.

The sample holds a few counts of this clonotype. V usage is TRBV30 and J usage is TRBJ1-1; D remains ambiguous. CDR3 length: 16 amino acids. The V gene's germline CDR1 is GTSNPN and CDR2 SVGIG (reference sequence). Deletions cut 4 bases from V and 6 bases from J, with 24 bases between. The CDR3 here is CAWTTGRIWLSAEAFF. In DNA form, the CDR3 reads TGTGCCTGGACAACCGGTAGGATCTGGTTATCCGCTGAAGCTTTCTTT.

The V call is TRBV5-1, the J call TRBJ2-3; D uncertain. Germline lookup yields CDR1 SGHRS and CDR2 YFSETQ. There are 14 residues in the CDR3. Trimming took 5 bases from V and 3 from J, leaving 13 bases between them. The CDR3 coding sequence is TGCGCCAGCAGATCGGACGGGTTTACAGATACGCAGTATTTT. Translated, it gives CASRSDGFTDTQYF.

This clonotype was counted ten times or more. The CDR3 protein is CASSLLKDSYNEQFF. CDR3 coding DNA: TGCGCCAGCAGCTTGTTAAAGGACTCCTACAATGAGCAGTTCTTC. The genes are TRBV5-1 and TRBJ2-1; D unresolved. This CDR3 spans 15 amino acids. Looked up from germline, CDR1 is SGHRS and CDR2 is YFSETQ. Trimming cost V 1 base and J 0 bases, with 8 bases left between them.

The DNA of the CDR3 is TGTGCCTTGGGGCTGGCCCCAGAATCACCCCTCCACTTT. This sequence encodes CALGLAPESPLHF. This chain uses TRBV30 with TRBJ1-6, with a possible D match to TRBD1 (5 bases). CDR3 length equals 13 residues. Germline CDR1 is GTSNPN and CDR2 is SVGIG (reference sequence). Trimming took off 7 bases at V and 10 bases at J, with 17 bases between the two ends.

This chain links TRBV7-8 with TRBJ2-7, with TRBD1 identical over 10 bases. Trimming cost V 0 bases and J 5 bases; bases outside gene matches: 10. Germline CDR1 SGHVS, CDR2 FQNEAQ. This CDR3 has 17 amino acids. CDR3 nucleotide sequence: TGTGCCAGCAGCTTAGCGACAGGGGGCTTTGCACGGAACGAGCAGTACTTC. Translating it yields CASSLATGGFARNEQYF.

Only a few counts were recorded for this clonotype. V is TRBV4-3 and J is TRBJ2-3; TRBD1 or TRBD2 may be the D gene (5 bases each). The length of the CDR3 is 15 residues. The V and J ends lost 0 bases and 0 bases respectively, with 7 bases between them. The germline gives CDR1 LGHNA, CDR2 YSLEER. The CDR3 reads CASSQEGDSTDTQYF. The CDR3 bases are TGCGCCAGCAGCCAAGAGGGGGATAGCACAGATACGCAGTATTTT.

This clonotype was counted ten times or more. The chain is built from TRBV7-8 and TRBJ1-3; D is perhaps TRBD1 (5 bases). The CDR3 consists of 17 residues. V was clipped by 0 bases and J by 3 bases, with 15 bases between them. Germline lookup yields CDR1 SGHVS and CDR2 FQNEAQ. CDR3 sequence reads: CASSLAQGGGGGNTIYF. The CDR3 DNA follows: TGTGCCAGCAGCTTAGCGCAGGGCGGGGGTGGTGGAAACACCATATATTTT.

The sample holds a few counts of this clonotype. The chain has TRBV7-8 and TRBJ1-1; D may be TRBD1 (5 bases). This CDR3 spans 16 amino acids. Germline V gene lookup returns CDR1 SGHVS and CDR2 FQNEAQ. V lost 1 base and J 4 bases, leaving 16 bases between the germline ends. CDR3 sequence (DNA): TGTGCCAGCAGCTTAGTTCCAGGGCTTATCCTCACTGAAGCTTTCTTT. Its protein product is CASSLVPGLILTEAFF.

There are a few counts of this clonotype. V is TRBV3-1 and J is TRBJ2-7; D is unclear. With 4 bases removed from V and 7 bases from J, the gap between germline ends came to 14 bases. CDR1 and CDR2 (germline): LGHDT, YNNKEL (reference sequence). This CDR3 has 13 residues. This CDR3 is CASSPSPFGEQYV. CDR3 nucleotide sequence: TGTGCCAGCAGCCCAAGTCCCTTTGGTGAGCAGTACGTC.

The CDR3, as DNA: TGCGCCAGCAGCCAAGTGCTAGCGGAGGCAGATACGCAGTATTTT. Residues: CASSQVLAEADTQYF. The chain joins TRBV4-1 to TRBJ2-3, with 7 bases matching TRBD2. Trimming removed 1 base from V and 4 bases from J; junction bases left unmatched: 5. Looked up from germline, CDR1 is MGHRA and CDR2 is YSYEKL. There are 15 residues in the CDR3.

A remark on this clonotype: One junction end does not reproduce the germline sequence, and a read error may be involved. This rearrangement joins TRBV4-2 to TRBJ2-2; D perhaps matches TRBD1 (5 bases). The CDR3 has 15 residues. Per germline, CDR1 LGHNA and CDR2 YNFKEQ. The CDR3, as DNA: TGTGACAGCAGCCAAGCAGGGCAGAACACCGGGGAGCTGTTTTTT. As protein: CDSSQAGQNTGELFF.

The V call is TRBV5-1, the J call TRBJ1-4; perhaps TRBD1 as D (5 bases). V shed 3 bases and J shed 0 bases, with 15 bases lying between them. The CDR3 totals 17 residues. CDR1 SGHRS and CDR2 YFSETQ come from the germline V gene. The CDR3 DNA follows: TGCGCCAGCAGCTGGTGGGGACCGGCTCCAACTAATGAAAAACTGTTTTTT. Its translation: CASSWWGPAPTNEKLFF. The full variable domain, its missing parts supplied by reference TRBV5-1 and TRBJ1-4, is KAGVTQTPRYLIKTRGQQVTLSCSPISGHRSVSWYQQTPGQGLQFLFEYFSETQRNKGNFPGRFSGRQFSNSRSEMNVSTLELGDSALYLCASSWWGPAPTNEKLFFGSGTQLSVL.

This clonotype was seen just once. The CDR3: CASSLAPSGGPGETQYF. The CDR3, as DNA: TGTGCCAGCAGCTTAGCTCCTAGCGGGGGGCCCGGAGAGACCCAGTACTTC. The V and J genes are TRBV7-2 and TRBJ2-5; TRBD2 matches at 11 bases. Trimming took 0 bases from V and 4 from J; bases not matched to a gene: 7. Germline lookup yields CDR1 SGHTA and CDR2 FQGNSA. The CDR3 covers 17 residues.

The CDR3 DNA is TGTGCCAGCAAAGCGGGGGGCCTCAATGAGCAGTTCTTC. It translates to CASKAGGLNEQFF. The V and J genes are TRBV12-3 or TRBV12-4 and TRBJ2-1, with TRBD2 matching over 9 bases. CDR3 size: 13 residues. Trimming cost V 7 bases and J 6 bases; bases outside gene matches: 4.

The chain's CDR3 is CASSPRPGGTDTQYF. CDR3 coding DNA: TGTGCCAGCAGCCCCCGGCCGGGGGGCACAGATACGCAGTATTTT. This chain links TRBV7-2 with TRBJ2-3; possibly TRBD2 for D (6 bases). The CDR3 totals 15 residues. Per the germline V gene, CDR1 is SGHTA and CDR2 is FQGNSA. V dropped 5 bases and J dropped 1 base, with 13 bases sitting between them.

This clonotype came up a few times. This rearrangement joins TRBV18 to TRBJ2-7, with 10 positions matching TRBD2. Germline lookup yields CDR1 KGHSH and CDR2 LQKENI. Trimming took 4 bases from V and 4 from J; bases not matched to a gene: 4. The CDR3 runs 14 residues. The CDR3 reads CASSRSSGGYEQYV. DNA of the CDR3: TGTGCCAGCTCACGGTCTAGCGGGGGATACGAGCAGTACGTC.

V and J are TRBV6-2 or TRBV6-3 and TRBJ2-1, with D possibly TRBD2 on 6 matching bases. V was cut by 0 bases and J by 6 bases, with 18 bases left in between. Germline CDR1 is MNHEY and CDR2 is SVGEGT. CDR3 length: 17 amino acids. Here the CDR3 DNA reads TGTGCCAGCAGTTACTCGATGTCGCCGGGGGAGAGCAATGAGCAGTTCTTC. Residues: CASSYSMSPGESNEQFF.

This clonotype was counted a few times. V is TRBV30 and J is TRBJ2-7; 8 bases agree with TRBD2. Looked up from germline, CDR1 is GTSNPN and CDR2 is SVGIG (reference sequence). The CDR3 consists of 15 residues. V lost 3 bases, J lost 4 bases, and 11 bases stayed unmatched. The CDR3 DNA is TGTGCCTGGAGCCCCCCGGGAGGGGGGCCGTACGAGCAGTACTTC. Translation gives CAWSPPGGGPYEQYF. The full variable domain, with the rest looked up from reference TRBV30 and TRBJ2-7, is SQTIHQWPATLVQPVGSPLSLECTVEGTSNPNLYWYRQAAGRGLQLLFYSVGIGQISSEVPQNLSASRPQDRQFILSSKKLLLSDSGFYLCAWSPPGGGPYEQYFGPGTRLTVT.

The J gene is TRBJ1-1, the V gene TRBV19, with 7 bases fitting TRBD1. The CDR3 contains 13 residues. Trimming took 9 bases from V and 0 from J; bases not matched to a gene: 4. The germline gives CDR1 LNHDA, CDR2 SQIVND (reference sequence). CDR3 sequence reads: CASRDSLNTEAFF. CDR3 DNA sequence: TGTGCCAGCCGGGACAGCTTGAACACTGAAGCTTTCTTT.

About this clonotype itself: A read error is likely, as this CDR3 ends without the conserved phenylalanine or tryptophan. V gene TRBV5-8 combines with J gene TRBJ2-2; D is undetermined. Germline CDR1 and CDR2: SGHTS and YDEGEE. This CDR3 comprises 14 residues. As DNA, the CDR3 is TGTGCCAGCGGCCCCGGGCTCCTCTGCTGGGAACTGTTTTGT. Translation gives CASGPGLLCWELFC.

The chain recombines TRBV28 with TRBJ2-5; D gene ambiguous. The germline gives CDR1 MDHEN, CDR2 SYDVKM. The V and J ends lost 5 bases and 1 base respectively, with 14 bases between them. The CDR3 is made up of 15 amino acids. CDR3 DNA sequence: TGTGCCAGCAGTCCACCTCGGACGACCCAAGAGACCCAGTACTTC. Its protein product is CASSPPRTTQETQYF.

This clonotype occurred a few times. The rearrangement links TRBV5-5 to TRBJ1-2, with TRBD1 as a possible D gene (5 bases). The CDR3 length is 14 residues. V was trimmed by 4 bases and J by 2 bases, leaving 12 bases between them. Germline CDR1 reads SGHKS; CDR2 reads YYEKEE (reference sequence). The chain's CDR3 is CASSKSGTNYGYTF. Here the CDR3 DNA reads TGTGCCAGCAGCAAATCAGGGACCAACTATGGCTACACCTTC. Together with reference TRBV5-5 and TRBJ1-2, the CDR3 gives the full variable domain: DAGVTQSPTHLIKTRGQQVTLRCSPISGHKSVSWYQQVLGQGPQFIFQYYEKEERGRGNFPDRFSARQFPNYSSELNVNALLLGDSALYLCASSKSGTNYGYTFGSGTRLTVV.

This chain links TRBV28 with TRBJ2-3; 8 bases align to TRBD1. Germline values: CDR1 MDHEN, CDR2 SYDVKM. The CDR3 runs 15 residues. V lost 5 bases and J lost 7; bases outside the gene matches: 11. CDR3 loop: CASSLRDRRANTQYF. In nucleotides, the CDR3 is TGTGCCAGCAGTCTCCGGGACAGGAGAGCTAATACGCAGTATTTT.

V gene TRBV15 combines with J gene TRBJ1-2; 11 bases align to TRBD1. V lost 4 bases to trimming and J lost 4 bases; unmatched junction nucleotides: 8. There are 16 residues in the CDR3. Looked up from germline, CDR1 is LNHNV and CDR2 is YYDKDF (reference sequence). The CDR3 nucleotides are TGTGCCACCAGCAAAAGGAGGACAGGGGGCGTCTATGGCTACACCTTC. Protein sequence: CATSKRRTGGVYGYTF. Full variable domain (outside the CDR3, taken from reference TRBV15 and TRBJ1-2): DAMVIQNPRYQVTQFGKPVTLSCSQTLNHNVMYWYQQKSSQAPKLLFHYYDKDFNNEADTPDNFQSRRPNTSFCFLDIRSPGLGDTAMYLCATSKRRTGGVYGYTFGSGTRLTVV.

This chain joins TRBV12-3 or TRBV12-4 and TRBJ2-4; no clear D gene. Trimming took 7 bases from V and 7 from J, leaving 17 bases between them. This CDR3 region has 14 residues. This CDR3 reads CASTPPAKWNIQYF. The CDR3 DNA follows: TGTGCCAGCACCCCCCCCGCAAAATGGAACATTCAGTACTTC.

The V and J genes are TRBV5-6 and TRBJ2-7, with 11 bases fitting TRBD2. V dropped 4 bases and J dropped 3; count of bases not matched to a gene: 3. The CDR3 runs 14 residues. From germline, CDR1 is SGHDT and CDR2 YYEEEE. DNA of the CDR3: TGTGCCAGCAGCGCCGGGACTAGCGGCTACGAGCAGTACGTC. It yields the protein CASSAGTSGYEQYV.

The V gene is TRBV29-1, the J gene TRBJ1-4; TRBD1 is a possible D gene (5 bases). CDR1 is SQVTM and CDR2 is ANQGSEA in the germline V gene. V dropped 7 bases and J dropped 8 bases, with 14 bases sitting between them. This CDR3 region has 12 residues. CDR3 sequence reads: CSAGGVSEKLFF. The CDR3 DNA reads TGCAGCGCTGGGGGGGTCAGCGAAAAACTGTTTTTT.